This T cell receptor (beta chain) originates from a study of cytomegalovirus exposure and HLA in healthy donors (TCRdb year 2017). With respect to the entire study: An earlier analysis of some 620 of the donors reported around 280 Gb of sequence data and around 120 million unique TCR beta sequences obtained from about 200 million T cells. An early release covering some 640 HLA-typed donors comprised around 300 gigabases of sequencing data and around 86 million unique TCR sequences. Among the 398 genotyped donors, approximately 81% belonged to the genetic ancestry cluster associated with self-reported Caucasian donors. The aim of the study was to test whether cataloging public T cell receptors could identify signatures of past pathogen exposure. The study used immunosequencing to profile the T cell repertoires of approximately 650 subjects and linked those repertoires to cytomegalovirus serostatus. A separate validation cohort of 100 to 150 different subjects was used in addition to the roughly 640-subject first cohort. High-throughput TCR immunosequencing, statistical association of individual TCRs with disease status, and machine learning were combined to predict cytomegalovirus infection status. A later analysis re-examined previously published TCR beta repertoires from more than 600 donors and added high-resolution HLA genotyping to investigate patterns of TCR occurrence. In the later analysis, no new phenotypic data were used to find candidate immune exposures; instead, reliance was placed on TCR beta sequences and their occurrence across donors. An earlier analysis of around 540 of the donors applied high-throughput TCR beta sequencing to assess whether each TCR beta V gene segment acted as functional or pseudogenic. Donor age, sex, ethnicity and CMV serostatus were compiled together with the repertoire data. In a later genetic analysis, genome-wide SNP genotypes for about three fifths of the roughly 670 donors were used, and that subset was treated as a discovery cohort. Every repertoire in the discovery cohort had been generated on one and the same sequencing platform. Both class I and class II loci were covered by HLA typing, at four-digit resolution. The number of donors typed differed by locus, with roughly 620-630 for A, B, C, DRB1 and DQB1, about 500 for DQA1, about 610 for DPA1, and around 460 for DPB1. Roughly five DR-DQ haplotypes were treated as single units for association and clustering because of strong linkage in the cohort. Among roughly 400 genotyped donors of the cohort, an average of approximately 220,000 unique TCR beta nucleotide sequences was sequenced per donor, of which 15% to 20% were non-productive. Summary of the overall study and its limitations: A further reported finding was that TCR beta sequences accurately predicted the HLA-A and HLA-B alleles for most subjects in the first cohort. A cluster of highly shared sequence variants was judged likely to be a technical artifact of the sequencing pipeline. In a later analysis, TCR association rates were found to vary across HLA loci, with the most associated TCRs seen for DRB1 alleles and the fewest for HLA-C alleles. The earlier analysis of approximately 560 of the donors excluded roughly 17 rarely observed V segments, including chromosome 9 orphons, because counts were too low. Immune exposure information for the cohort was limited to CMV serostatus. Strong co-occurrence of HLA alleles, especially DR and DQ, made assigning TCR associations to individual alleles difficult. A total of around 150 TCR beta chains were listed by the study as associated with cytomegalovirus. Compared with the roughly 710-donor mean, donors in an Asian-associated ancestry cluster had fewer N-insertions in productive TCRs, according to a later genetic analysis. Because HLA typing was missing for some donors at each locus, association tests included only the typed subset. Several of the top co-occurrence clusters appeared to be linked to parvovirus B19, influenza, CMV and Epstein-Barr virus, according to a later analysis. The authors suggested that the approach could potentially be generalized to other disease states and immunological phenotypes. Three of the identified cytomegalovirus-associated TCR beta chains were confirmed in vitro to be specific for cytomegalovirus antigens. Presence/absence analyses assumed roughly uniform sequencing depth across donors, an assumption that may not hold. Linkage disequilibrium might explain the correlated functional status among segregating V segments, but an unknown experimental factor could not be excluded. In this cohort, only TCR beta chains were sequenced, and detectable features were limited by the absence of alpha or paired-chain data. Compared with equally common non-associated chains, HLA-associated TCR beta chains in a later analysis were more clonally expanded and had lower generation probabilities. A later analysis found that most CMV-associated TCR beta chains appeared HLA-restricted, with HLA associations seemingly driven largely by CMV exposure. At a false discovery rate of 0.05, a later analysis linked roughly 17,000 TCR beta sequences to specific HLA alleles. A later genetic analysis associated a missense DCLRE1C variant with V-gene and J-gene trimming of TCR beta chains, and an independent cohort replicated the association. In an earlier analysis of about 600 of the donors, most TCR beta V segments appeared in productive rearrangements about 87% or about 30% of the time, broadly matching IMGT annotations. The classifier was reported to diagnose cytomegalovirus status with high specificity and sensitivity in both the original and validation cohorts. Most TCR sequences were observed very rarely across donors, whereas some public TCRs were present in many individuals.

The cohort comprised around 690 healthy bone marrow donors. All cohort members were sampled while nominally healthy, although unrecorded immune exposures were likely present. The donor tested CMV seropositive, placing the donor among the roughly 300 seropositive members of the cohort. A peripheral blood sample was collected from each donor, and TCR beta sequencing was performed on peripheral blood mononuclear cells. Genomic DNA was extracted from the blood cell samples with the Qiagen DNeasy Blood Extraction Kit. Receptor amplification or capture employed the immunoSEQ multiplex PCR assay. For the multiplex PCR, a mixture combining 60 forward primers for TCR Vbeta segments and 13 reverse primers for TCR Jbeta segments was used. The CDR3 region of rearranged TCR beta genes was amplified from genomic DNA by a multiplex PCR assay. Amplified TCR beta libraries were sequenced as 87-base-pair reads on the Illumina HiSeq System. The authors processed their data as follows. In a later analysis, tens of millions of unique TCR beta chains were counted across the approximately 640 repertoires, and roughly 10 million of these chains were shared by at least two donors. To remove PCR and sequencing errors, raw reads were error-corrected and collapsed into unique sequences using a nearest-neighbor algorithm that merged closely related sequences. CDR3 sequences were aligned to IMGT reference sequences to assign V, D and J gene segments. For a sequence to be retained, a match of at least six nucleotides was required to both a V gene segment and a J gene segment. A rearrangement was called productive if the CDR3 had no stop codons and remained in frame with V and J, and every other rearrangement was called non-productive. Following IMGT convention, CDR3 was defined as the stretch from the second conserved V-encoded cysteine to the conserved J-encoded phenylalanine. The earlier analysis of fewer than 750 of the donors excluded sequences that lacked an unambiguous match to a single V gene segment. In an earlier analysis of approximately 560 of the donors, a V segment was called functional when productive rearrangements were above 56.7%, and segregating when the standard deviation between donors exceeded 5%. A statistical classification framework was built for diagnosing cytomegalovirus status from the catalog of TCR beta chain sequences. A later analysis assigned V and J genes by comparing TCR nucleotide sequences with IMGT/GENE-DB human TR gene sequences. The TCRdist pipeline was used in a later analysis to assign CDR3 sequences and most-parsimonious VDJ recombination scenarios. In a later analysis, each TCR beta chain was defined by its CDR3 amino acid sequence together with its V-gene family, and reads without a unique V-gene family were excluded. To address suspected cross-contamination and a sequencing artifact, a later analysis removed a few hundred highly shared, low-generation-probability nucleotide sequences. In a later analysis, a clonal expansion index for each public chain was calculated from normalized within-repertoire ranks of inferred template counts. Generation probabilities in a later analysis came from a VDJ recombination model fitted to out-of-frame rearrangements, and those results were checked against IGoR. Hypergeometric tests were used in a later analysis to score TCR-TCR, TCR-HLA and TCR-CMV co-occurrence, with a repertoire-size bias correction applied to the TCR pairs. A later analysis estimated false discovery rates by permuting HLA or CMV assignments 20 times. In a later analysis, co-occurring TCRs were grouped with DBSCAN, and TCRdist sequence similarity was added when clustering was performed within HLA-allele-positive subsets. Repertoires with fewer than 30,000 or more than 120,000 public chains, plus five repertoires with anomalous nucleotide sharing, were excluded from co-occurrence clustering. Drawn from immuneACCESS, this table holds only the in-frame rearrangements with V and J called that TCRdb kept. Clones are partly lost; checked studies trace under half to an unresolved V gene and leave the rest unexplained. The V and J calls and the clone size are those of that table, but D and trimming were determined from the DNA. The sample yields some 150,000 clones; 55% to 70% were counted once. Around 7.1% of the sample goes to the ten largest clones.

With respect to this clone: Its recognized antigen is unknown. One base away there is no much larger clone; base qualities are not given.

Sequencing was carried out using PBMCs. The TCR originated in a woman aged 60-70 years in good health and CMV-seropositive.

The DNA sequence is as follows: TGTGCCAGCAGCTTGGGGGGAGCTAGCGGCAATGAGCAGTTCTTC. Translated, this is CASSLGGASGNEQFF. This chain is built from TRBV5-5 and TRBJ2-1; TRBD2 agrees with 7 junctional bases. Counted from cysteine to phenylalanine, this CDR3 has 15 amino acids. Only the CDR3 part of the read is kept: 45 bases, read in frame from the first base. CDR1 and CDR2 are read off the germline V gene (reference sequence) as SGHKS and YYEKEE. Germline trimming amounts to 0 bases on V and 6 bases on J, with 6 as the count of junction bases outside the gene matches.